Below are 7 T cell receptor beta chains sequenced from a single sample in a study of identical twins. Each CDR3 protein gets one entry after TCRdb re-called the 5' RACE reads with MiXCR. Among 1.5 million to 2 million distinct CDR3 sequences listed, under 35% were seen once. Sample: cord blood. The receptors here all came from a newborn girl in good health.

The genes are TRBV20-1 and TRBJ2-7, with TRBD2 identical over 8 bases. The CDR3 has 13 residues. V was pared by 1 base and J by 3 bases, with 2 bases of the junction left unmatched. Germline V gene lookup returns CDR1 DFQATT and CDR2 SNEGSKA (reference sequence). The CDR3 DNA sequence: TGCAGTGCTAGAGCAGCGGGAGACTACGAGCAGTACTTC. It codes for CSARAAGDYEQYF.

CDR3 coding DNA: TGTGCCAGCAGTGAGAACAGGGGGTCCGCCCCAGATACGCAGTATTTT. Its protein product is CASSENRGSAPDTQYF. The chain has TRBV2 and TRBJ2-3; 8 bases align to TRBD1. This CDR3 has 16 amino acids. Losses at the gene ends were 3 bases for V and 4 bases for J; bases not matched to a gene: 9. Germline V lookup: CDR1 SNHLY, CDR2 FYNNEI.

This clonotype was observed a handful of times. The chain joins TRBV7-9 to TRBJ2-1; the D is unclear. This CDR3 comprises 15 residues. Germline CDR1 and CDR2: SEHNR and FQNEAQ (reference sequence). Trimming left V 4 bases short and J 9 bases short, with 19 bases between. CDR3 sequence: CASSSLTSLGSEQFF. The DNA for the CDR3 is TGTGCCAGCAGCTCCTTAACATCACTGGGAAGTGAGCAGTTCTTC.

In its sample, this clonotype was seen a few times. The CDR3 reads CASSLALEEKLFF. In DNA form, the CDR3 reads TGTGCCAGCAGCTTAGCGTTGGAGGAAAAACTGTTTTTT. The chain employs TRBV7-9 and TRBJ1-4; D is uncertain. The CDR3 extends over 13 amino acids. Trimming took off 0 bases at V and 8 bases at J, with 7 bases between the two ends. Germline loops: CDR1 SEHNR, CDR2 FQNEAQ (reference sequence).

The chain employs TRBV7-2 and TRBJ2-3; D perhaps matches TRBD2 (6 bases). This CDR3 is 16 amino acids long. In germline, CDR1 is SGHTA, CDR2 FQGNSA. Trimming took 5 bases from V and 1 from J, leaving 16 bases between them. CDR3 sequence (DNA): TGTGCCAGCAGCCTGCTAGCGACCACTGGCACAGATACGCAGTATTTT. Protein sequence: CASSLLATTGTDTQYF.

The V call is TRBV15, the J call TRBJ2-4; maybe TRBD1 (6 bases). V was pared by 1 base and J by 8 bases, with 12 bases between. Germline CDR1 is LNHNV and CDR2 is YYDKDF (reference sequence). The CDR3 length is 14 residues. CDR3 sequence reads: CATSRARGFDIQYF. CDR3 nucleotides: TGTGCCACCAGCAGAGCCAGGGGATTCGACATTCAGTACTTC.

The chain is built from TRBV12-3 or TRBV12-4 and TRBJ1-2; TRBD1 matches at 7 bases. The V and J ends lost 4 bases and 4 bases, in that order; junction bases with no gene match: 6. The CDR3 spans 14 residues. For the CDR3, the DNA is TGTGCCAGCAGTTACGGAGGGACAGTCTATGGCTACACCTTC. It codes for CASSYGGTVYGYTF.